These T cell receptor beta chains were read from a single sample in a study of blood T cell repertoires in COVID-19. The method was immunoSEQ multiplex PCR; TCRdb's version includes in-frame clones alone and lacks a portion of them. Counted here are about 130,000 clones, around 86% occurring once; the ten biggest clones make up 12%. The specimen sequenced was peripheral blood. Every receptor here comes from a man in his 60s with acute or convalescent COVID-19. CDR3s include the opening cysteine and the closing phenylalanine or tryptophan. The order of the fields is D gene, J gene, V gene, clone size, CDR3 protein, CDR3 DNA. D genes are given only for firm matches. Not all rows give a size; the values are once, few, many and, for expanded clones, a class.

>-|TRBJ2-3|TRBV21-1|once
CASSNTGSTDTQYF
TGTGCCAGCAGCAATACAGGTTCCACAGATACGCAGTATTTT
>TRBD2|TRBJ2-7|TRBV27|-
CASSSREGRDEQYF
TGTGCCAGCAGTTCCCGGGAGGGCCGGGACGAGCAGTACTTC
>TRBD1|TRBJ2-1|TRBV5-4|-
CASSLLGQGDYNEQFF
TGTGCCAGCAGCTTATTGGGACAGGGGGACTACAATGAGCAGTTCTTC
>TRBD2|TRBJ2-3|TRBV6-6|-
CASSYSGLGDFEYF
TGTGCCAGCAGTTACTCGGGACTAGGTGATTTTGAGTATTTT
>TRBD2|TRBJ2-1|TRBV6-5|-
CASRYLGGSSYNEQFF
TGTGCCAGCAGGTACCTGGGCGGGAGCTCCTACAATGAGCAGTTCTTC
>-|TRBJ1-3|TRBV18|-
CASSTTPGNSGNTIYF
TGTGCCAGCTCAACCACGCCAGGTAACTCTGGAAACACCATATATTTT
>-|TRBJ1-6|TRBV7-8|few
CASSLSRVASSYNSPLHF
TGTGCCAGCAGCTTAAGCAGGGTTGCAAGCTCCTATAATTCACCCCTCCACTTT
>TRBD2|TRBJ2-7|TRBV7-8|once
CASSARYPLLAGAGRQYF
TGTGCCAGCAGCGCCCGCTACCCCCTCCTAGCGGGAGCAGGTCGGCAGTACTTC
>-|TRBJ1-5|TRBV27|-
CASSFSRNQPQHF
TGTGCCAGCAGTTTCTCCCGGAATCAGCCCCAGCATTTT
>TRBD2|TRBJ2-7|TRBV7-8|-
CASSQGSSGSSYEQYF
TGTGCCAGCAGCCAAGGCTCTAGCGGGTCCTCCTACGAGCAGTACTTC
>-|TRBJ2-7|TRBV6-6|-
CASSHGTRGRYEQYF
TGTGCCAGCAGTCACGGGACTCGTGGTCGATACGAGCAGTACTTC
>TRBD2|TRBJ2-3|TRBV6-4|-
CASSDAGGTQYF
TGTGCCAGCAGTGACGCGGGAGGTACGCAGTATTTT
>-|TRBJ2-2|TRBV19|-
CASSPWELFF
TGTGCCAGTAGCCCCTGGGAGCTGTTTTTT
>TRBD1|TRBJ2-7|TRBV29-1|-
CSVEDQVTGGAYEQYF
TGCAGCGTTGAAGATCAGGTGACAGGGGGGGCCTACGAGCAGTACTTC
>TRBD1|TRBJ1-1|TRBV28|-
CASSTHRGGTEAFF
TGTGCCAGCAGTACCCACAGGGGTGGCACTGAAGCTTTCTTT
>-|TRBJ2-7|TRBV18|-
CASSPSGSEQYF
TGTGCCAGCTCACCTTCCGGGAGCGAGCAGTACTTC
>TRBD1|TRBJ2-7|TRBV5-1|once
CASRERDRTLTSSYEQYF
TGCGCCAGCAGGGAACGGGACAGGACCTTAACATCCTCCTACGAGCAGTACTTC
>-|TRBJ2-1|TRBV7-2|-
CASSLVLLAYNEQFF
TGTGCCAGCAGCTTAGTCTTACTAGCCTACAATGAGCAGTTCTTC
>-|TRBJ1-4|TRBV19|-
CATRRGNEKLFF
TGTGCCACCAGACGGGGTAATGAAAAACTGTTTTTT
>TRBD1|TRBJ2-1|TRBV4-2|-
CASSQVGTGAIEQFF
TGTGCCAGCAGCCAAGTAGGGACAGGGGCGATAGAGCAGTTCTTC
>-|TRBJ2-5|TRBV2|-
CASSLSFLPQYF
TGTGCCAGCTCCTTATCTTTTCTTCCCCAGTACTTC
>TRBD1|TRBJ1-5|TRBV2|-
CASSGPGGNQPQHF
TGTGCCAGCAGCGGCCCAGGGGGGAATCAGCCCCAGCATTTT
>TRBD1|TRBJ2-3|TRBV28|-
CASSDPGQRPGDTQYF
TGTGCCAGCAGTGATCCGGGACAGCGACCGGGGGATACGCAGTATTTT
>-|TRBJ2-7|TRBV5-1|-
CASSLDGTPYEQYF
TGCGCCAGCAGCTTGGATGGCACCCCCTACGAGCAGTACTTC
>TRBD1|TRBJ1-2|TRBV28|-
CASSLFRDRVDYTF
TGTGCCAGCAGTTTATTCCGGGACAGGGTTGACTACACCTTC
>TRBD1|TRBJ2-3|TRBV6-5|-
CASSYGDRDTDTQYF
TGTGCCAGCAGTTACGGGGACAGGGACACAGATACGCAGTATTTT
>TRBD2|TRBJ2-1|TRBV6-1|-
CASSGTSGRLYNEQFF
TGTGCCAGCAGTGGGACTAGCGGGAGGTTATACAATGAGCAGTTCTTC
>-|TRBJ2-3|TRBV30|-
CAWSAGPDTQYF
TGTGCCTGGAGCGCAGGGCCGGATACGCAGTATTTT
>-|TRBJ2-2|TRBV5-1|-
CASSSGQNTGELFF
TGCGCCAGCAGCTCCGGACAGAACACCGGGGAGCTGTTTTTT
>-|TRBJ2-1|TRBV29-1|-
CSARQDSYNEQFF
TGCAGCGCCCGACAGGACTCCTACAATGAGCAGTTCTTC
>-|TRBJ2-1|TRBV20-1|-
CSARYNEQFF
TGCAGTGCCCGCTACAATGAGCAGTTCTTC
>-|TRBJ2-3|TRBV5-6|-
CASRRLTGTDTQYF
TGTGCCAGCAGAAGACTCACAGGGACAGATACGCAGTATTTT
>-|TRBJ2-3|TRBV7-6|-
CASTPGSGAGDTQYF
TGTGCCAGCACCCCCGGGAGCGGCGCTGGAGATACGCAGTATTTT
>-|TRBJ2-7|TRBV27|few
CASSLSPAGLGYF
TGTGCCAGCAGTTTATCGCCAGCGGGCCTGGGGTACTTC
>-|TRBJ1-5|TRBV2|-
CASSPPEIRQPQHF
TGTGCCAGCAGCCCCCCGGAGATACGCCAGCCCCAGCATTTT
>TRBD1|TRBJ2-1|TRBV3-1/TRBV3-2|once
CASSILNRGNEQFF
TGTGCCAGCTCGATACTCAACAGGGGCAATGAGCAGTTCTTC
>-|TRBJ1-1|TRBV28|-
CASRRLEETEAFF
TGTGCCAGCAGACGGCTGGAGGAAACTGAAGCTTTCTTT
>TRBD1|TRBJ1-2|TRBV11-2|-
CASSEGQANYGYTF
TGTGCCAGCAGCGAGGGACAGGCTAACTATGGCTACACCTTC
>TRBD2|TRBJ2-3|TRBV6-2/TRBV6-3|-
CASSSGTRGTDTQYF
TGTGCCAGCAGTTCCGGGACTAGGGGGACAGATACGCAGTATTTT
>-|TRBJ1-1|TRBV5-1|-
CASSLGQGVTEAFF
TGCGCCAGCAGCTTGGGGCAAGGGGTCACTGAAGCTTTCTTT
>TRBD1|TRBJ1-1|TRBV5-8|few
CASPDLRQGAKNTEAFF
TGTGCCAGCCCTGATCTGAGACAGGGGGCTAAGAACACTGAAGCTTTCTTT
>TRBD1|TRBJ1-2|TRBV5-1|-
CASSFMTGGYGYTF
TGCGCCAGCAGCTTCATGACAGGGGGCTATGGCTACACCTTC